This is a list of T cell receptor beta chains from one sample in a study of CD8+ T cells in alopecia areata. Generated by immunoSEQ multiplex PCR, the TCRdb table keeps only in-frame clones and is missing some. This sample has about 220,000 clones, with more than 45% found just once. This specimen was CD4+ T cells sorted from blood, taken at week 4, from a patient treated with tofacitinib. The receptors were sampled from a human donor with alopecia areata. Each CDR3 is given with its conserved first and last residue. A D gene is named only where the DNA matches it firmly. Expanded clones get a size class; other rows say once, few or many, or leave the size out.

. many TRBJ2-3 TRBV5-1 CASSLGSGRGRSTDTQYF TGCGCCAGCAGCTTGGGGAGTGGACGGGGGAGAAGCACAGATACGCAGTATTTT
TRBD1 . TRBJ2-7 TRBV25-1 CASSKGQTPGEQYF TGTGCCAGCAGTAAGGGACAGACTCCCGGCGAGCAGTACTTC
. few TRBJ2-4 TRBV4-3 CASSQDRDGIQYF TGCGCCAGCAGCCAAGATCGGGACGGCATTCAGTACTTC
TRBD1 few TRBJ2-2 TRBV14 CASSQESDRGSGELFF TGTGCCAGCAGCCAAGAGAGTGACAGGGGATCCGGGGAGCTGTTTTTT
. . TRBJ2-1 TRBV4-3 CASAAAGADYNEQFF TGCGCCAGCGCTGCAGCCGGGGCCGACTACAATGAGCAGTTCTTC
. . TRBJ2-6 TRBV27 CASSPSRGSGANVLTF TGTGCCAGCAGTCCTTCCCGGGGCTCTGGGGCCAACGTCCTGACTTTC
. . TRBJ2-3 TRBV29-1 CSVGQSDTQYF TGCAGCGTTGGCCAGTCAGATACGCAGTATTTT
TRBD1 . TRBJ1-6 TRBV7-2 CASTRTGGSYNSPLHF TGTGCCAGCACCAGAACAGGGGGCTCCTATAATTCACCCCTCCACTTT
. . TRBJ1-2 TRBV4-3 CASSQEQPTADSYGYTF TGCGCCAGCAGCCAAGAACAGCCCACCGCAGACTCTTATGGCTACACCTTC
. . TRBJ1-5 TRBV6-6 CASKQGIDQPQHF TGTGCCAGCAAACAGGGTATCGATCAGCCCCAGCATTTT
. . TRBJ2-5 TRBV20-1 CSASTVETQYF TGCAGTGCTAGTACGGTAGAGACCCAGTACTTC
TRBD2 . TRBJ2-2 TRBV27 CASGGLAGYTGELFF TGTGCCAGCGGGGGACTAGCGGGATACACCGGGGAGCTGTTTTTT
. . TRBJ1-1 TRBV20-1 CSAPADSQAFF TGCAGTGCTCCAGCGGACAGTCAAGCTTTCTTT
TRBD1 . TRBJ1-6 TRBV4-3 CASSQADRVGSPLHF TGCGCCAGCAGCCAAGCGGACAGGGTCGGGTCACCCCTCCACTTT
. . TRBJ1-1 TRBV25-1 CASSQGGGLLLPEAFF TGTGCCAGCAGTCAAGGGGGGGGACTCCTTCTCCCTGAAGCTTTCTTT
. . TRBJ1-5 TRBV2 CASSEYLDQPQHF TGTGCCAGCAGCGAGTACTTGGATCAGCCCCAGCATTTT
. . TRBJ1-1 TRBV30 CAWSPTTGEAFF TGTGCCTGGAGTCCGACAACAGGCGAAGCTTTCTTT
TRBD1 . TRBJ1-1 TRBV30 CAWTLRGQGAQGAFF TGTGCCTGGACGCTGAGAGGACAGGGGGCTCAGGGAGCTTTCTTT
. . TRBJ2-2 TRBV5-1 CASSPVTAGTNTGELFF TGCGCCAGCAGCCCCGTGACAGCGGGGACAAACACCGGGGAGCTGTTTTTT
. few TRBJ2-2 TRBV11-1 CASSPRASGTGELFF TGTGCCAGCAGCCCCAGGGCGTCGGGCACCGGGGAGCTGTTTTTT
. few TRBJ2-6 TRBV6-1 CASSEAHHNVLTF TGTGCCAGCAGTGAAGCCCATCACAACGTCCTGACTTTC
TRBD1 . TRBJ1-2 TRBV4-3 CASSQDRQGNYGYTF TGCGCCAGCAGCCAAGATAGACAGGGCAACTATGGCTACACCTTC
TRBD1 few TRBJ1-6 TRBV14 CANSTGTVDSPLHF TGTGCCAACAGTACCGGGACAGTGGATTCACCCCTCCACTTT
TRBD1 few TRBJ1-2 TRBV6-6 CASSPTGTGVSSGYTF TGTGCCAGCAGTCCGACGGGGACAGGGGTCTCCTCTGGCTACACCTTC
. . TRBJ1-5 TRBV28 CASSPREGLNNQPQHF TGTGCCAGCAGTCCCCGGGAGGGGCTCAACAATCAGCCCCAGCATTTT
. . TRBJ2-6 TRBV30 CAHQSDGANVLTF TGTGCCCACCAGAGCGATGGGGCCAACGTCCTGACTTTC
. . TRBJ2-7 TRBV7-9 CASSSDVAFYEQYF TGTGCCAGCAGCTCGGACGTGGCGTTCTACGAGCAGTACTTC
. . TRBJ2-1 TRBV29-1 CSATGGRSYNEQFF TGCAGCGCCACTGGGGGGCGGTCCTACAATGAGCAGTTCTTC
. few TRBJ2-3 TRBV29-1 CSGKQGETQYF TGCAGCGGAAAACAGGGAGAGACGCAGTATTTT
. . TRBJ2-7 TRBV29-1 CSAKLAVRSYEQYF TGCAGCGCCAAGTTAGCGGTACGATCCTACGAGCAGTACTTC
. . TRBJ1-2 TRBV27 CASSSRRGYTF TGTGCCAGCAGTTCCCGACGTGGCTACACCTTC
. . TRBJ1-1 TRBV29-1 CSVETVINTEAFF TGCAGCGTCGAGACCGTAATCAACACTGAAGCTTTCTTT
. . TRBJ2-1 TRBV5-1 CASSLEGGFQQFF TGCGCCAGCAGCTTGGAAGGTGGATTTCAGCAGTTCTTC
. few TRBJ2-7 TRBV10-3 CAISETGAEQYF TGTGCCATCAGTGAGACAGGCGCCGAGCAGTACTTC
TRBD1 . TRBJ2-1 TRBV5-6 CASSLEGQGLGEQFF TGTGCCAGCAGCTTGGAGGGACAGGGTTTGGGGGAGCAGTTCTTC
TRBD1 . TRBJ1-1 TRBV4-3 CASAASIGQGMNTEAFF TGCGCCAGCGCCGCCTCAATTGGACAGGGGATGAACACTGAAGCTTTCTTT
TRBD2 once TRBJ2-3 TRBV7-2 CAVGLAGGPF TGTGCCGTGGGACTAGCGGGGGGACCATTC
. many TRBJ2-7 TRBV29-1 CSISDGSYEQYF TGCAGCATTTCGGACGGCTCCTACGAGCAGTACTTC
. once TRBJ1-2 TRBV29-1 CSVEGRPNYGYTF TGCAGCGTTGAAGGCAGGCCCAACTATGGCTACACCTTC
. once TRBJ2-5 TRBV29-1 CSADGGDGDKETQYF TGCAGCGCCGACGGGGGTGACGGGGACAAAGAGACCCAGTACTTC
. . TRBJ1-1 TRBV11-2 CASSFSFMNTEAFF TGTGCCAGCAGCTTCAGTTTTATGAACACTGAAGCTTTCTTT
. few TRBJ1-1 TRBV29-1 CSVGGRLNTEAFF TGCAGCGTTGGGGGCAGGCTGAACACTGAAGCTTTCTTT
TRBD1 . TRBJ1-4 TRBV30 CAWSDGGQGVEKLFF TGTGCCTGGAGTGACGGGGGACAGGGGGTTGAAAAACTGTTTTTT
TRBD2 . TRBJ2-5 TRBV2 CASSTTLAGVRETQYF TGTGCCAGCAGCACCACACTAGCGGGGGTGAGAGAGACCCAGTACTTC
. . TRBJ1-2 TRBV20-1 CSASDAPDTF TGCAGTGCCTCGGACGCCCCCGACACCTTC
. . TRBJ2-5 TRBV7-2 CASSLTGSSQETQYF TGTGCCAGCAGCTTGACGGGGTCCTCCCAAGAGACCCAGTACTTC
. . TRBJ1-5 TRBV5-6 CASSPGNLNQPQHF TGTGCCAGCAGTCCCGGGAACCTCAATCAGCCCCAGCATTTT
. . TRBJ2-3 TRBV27 CASSFLFPDTQYF TGTGCCAGCAGTTTTCTCTTCCCAGATACGCAGTATTTT
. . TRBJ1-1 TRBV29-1 CSVVGATEAFF TGCAGCGTTGTGGGGGCGACTGAAGCTTTCTTT
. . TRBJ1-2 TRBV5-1 CASSLGLSYGYTF TGCGCCAGCAGCTTGGGACTATCCTATGGCTACACCTTC
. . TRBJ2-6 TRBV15 CATSRDAITGANVLTF TGTGCCACCAGCAGAGATGCGATTACTGGGGCCAACGTCCTGACTTTC
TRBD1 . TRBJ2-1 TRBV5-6 CASSRDSNNEQFF TGTGCCAGCAGCCGGGACAGCAACAATGAGCAGTTCTTC
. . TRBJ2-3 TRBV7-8 CASSPQTNTQYF TGTGCCAGCAGCCCCCAAACGAATACGCAGTATTTT
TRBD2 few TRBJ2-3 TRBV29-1 CSGIRTSDVTDTQYF TGCAGCGGAATCCGGACTAGCGACGTTACAGATACGCAGTATTTT
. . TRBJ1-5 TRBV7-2 CASTRDGQPQHF TGTGCCAGCACCCGGGATGGTCAGCCCCAGCATTTT